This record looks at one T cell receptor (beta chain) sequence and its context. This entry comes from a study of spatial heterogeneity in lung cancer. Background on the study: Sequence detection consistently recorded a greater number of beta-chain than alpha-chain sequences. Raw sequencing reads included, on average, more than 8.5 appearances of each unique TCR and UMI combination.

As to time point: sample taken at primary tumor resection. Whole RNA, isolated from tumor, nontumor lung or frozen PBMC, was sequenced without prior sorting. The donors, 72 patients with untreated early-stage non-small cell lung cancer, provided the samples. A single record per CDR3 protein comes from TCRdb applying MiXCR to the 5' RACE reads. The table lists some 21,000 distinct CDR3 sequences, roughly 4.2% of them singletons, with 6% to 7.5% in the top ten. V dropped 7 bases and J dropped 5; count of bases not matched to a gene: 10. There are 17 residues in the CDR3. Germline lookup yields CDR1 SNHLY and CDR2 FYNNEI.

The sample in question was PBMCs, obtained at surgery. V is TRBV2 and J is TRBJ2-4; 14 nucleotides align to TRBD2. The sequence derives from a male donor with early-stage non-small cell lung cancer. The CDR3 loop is CASIPGLAGVGQNIQYF. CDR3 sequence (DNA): TGTGCCAGCATTCCGGGACTAGCGGGAGTTGGGCAAAACATTCAGTACTTC. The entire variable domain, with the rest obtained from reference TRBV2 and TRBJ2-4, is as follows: EPEVTQTPSHQVTQMGQEVILRCVPISNHLYFYWYRQILGQKVEFLVSFYNNEISEKSEIFDDQFSVERPDGSNFTLKIRSTKLEDSAMYFCASIPGLAGVGQNIQYFGAGTRLSVL.